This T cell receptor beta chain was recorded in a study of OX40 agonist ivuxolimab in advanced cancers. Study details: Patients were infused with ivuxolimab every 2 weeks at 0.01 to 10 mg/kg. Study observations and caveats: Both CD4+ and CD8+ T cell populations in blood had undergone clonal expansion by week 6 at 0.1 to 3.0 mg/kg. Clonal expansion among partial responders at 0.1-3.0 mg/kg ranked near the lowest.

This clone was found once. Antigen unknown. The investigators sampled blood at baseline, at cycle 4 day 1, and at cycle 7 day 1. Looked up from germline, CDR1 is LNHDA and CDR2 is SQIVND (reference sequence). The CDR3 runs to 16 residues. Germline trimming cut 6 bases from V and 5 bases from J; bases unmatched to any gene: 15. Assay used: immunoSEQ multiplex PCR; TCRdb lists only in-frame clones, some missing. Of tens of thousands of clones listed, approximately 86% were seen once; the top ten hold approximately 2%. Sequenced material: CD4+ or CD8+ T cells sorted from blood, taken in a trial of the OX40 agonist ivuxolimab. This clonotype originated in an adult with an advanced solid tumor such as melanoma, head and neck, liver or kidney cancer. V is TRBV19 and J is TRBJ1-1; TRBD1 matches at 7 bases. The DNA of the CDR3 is TGTGCCAGTAGCAGTATCAAGACAGGGACTTTAACTGAAGCTTTCTTT. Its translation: CASSSIKTGTLTEAFF.